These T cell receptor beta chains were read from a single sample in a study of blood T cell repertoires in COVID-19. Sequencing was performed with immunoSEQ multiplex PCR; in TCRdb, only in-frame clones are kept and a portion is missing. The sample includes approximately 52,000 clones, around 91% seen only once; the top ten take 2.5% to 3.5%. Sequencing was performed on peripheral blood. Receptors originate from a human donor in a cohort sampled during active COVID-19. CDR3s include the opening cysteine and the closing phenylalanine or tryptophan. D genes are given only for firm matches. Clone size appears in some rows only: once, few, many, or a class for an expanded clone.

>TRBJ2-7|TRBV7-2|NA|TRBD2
CASSPSPWLAGFSYEQYF
TGTGCCAGCAGCCCCTCCCCTTGGCTAGCGGGCTTCTCCTACGAGCAGTACTTC
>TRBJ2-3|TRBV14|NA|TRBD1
CASSQDRGLGTDTQYF
TGTGCCAGCAGCCAAGACAGGGGGCTTGGCACAGATACGCAGTATTTT
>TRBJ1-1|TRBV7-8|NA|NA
CASSLDMGANTEAFF
TGTGCCAGCAGCTTAGATATGGGGGCAAACACTGAAGCTTTCTTT
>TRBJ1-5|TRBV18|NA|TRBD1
CASSPMGQGNQPQHF
TGTGCCAGCTCACCGATGGGACAGGGCAATCAGCCCCAGCATTTT
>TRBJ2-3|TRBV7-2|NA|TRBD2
CASSMTSGTSDTQYF
TGTGCCAGCAGCATGACTAGCGGGACATCAGATACGCAGTATTTT
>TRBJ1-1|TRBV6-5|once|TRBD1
CASRQGVGTEAFF
TGTGCCAGCAGGCAGGGGGTTGGCACTGAAGCTTTCTTT
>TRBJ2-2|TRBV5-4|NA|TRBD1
CASSPPGQGRTGELFF
TGTGCCAGCAGCCCCCCGGGACAGGGGCGCACCGGGGAGCTGTTTTTT
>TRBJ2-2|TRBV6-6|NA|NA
CASTTNVGVNTGELFF
TGTGCCAGCACCACAAACGTGGGAGTGAACACCGGGGAGCTGTTTTTT
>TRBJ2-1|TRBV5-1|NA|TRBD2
CASSGTSGPYNEQFF
TGCGCCAGCAGCGGTACTAGCGGCCCCTACAATGAGCAGTTCTTC
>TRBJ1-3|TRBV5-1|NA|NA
CASSAAGRLSGNTIYF
TGCGCCAGCAGCGCAGCGGGACGCCTCTCTGGAAACACCATATATTTT
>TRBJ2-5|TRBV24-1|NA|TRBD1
CATSATGASETQYF
TGTGCCACCAGTGCCACAGGGGCGTCAGAGACCCAGTACTTC
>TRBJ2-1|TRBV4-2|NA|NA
CASSQVVFSINEQFF
TGTGCCAGCAGCCAAGTGGTTTTTAGCATAAATGAGCAGTTCTTC
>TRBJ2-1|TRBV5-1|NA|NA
CASSLDNEQFF
TGCGCCAGCAGCCTAGACAATGAGCAGTTCTTC
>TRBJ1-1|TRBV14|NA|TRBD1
CASSPRQGGNTEAFF
TGTGCCAGCAGCCCCCGACAGGGGGGGAACACTGAAGCTTTCTTT
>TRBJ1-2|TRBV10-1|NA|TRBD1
CASSEGTGFGYTF
TGCGCCAGCAGTGAGGGGACAGGGTTTGGCTACACCTTC
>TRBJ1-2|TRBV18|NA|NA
CASSLDSGGASYGYTF
TGTGCCAGCTCACTTGACTCGGGGGGGGCAAGCTATGGCTACACCTTC
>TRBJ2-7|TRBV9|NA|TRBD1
CASSVVGDRASEQYF
TGTGCCAGCAGCGTGGTCGGGGACAGGGCAAGTGAGCAGTACTTC
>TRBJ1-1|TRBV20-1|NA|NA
CSAHDRFEAFF
TGCAGTGCCCACGACAGATTTGAAGCTTTCTTT
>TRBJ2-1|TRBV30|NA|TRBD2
CAWSGREKYNEQFF
TGTGCCTGGAGTGGGCGGGAGAAATACAATGAGCAGTTCTTC
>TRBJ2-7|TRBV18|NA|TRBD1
CASSPKGQGAYEQYF
TGTGCCAGCTCACCGAAGGGACAGGGGGCTTACGAGCAGTACTTC
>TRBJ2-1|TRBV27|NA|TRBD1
CASNLGTVPVRNEQFF
TGTGCCAGCAACTTAGGGACAGTCCCAGTGAGGAATGAGCAGTTCTTC
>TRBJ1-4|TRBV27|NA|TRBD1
CASSLGQGGEKLFF
TGTGCCAGCAGTTTAGGACAGGGTGGCGAAAAACTGTTTTTT
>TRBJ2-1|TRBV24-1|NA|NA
CATSDPPGNEQFF
TGTGCCACCAGTGATCCCCCGGGGAATGAGCAGTTCTTC
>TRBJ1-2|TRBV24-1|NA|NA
CATSDLTANYGYTF
TGTGCCACCAGTGATTTGACCGCGAACTATGGCTACACCTTC
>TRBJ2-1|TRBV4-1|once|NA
CASSQDPSWDEQFF
TGCGCCAGCAGCCAAGATCCTAGTTGGGATGAGCAGTTCTTC
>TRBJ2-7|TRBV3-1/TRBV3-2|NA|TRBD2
CASSQVMSSGRGISYEQYF
TGTGCCAGCAGCCAAGTGATGTCGAGCGGGAGGGGAATCTCCTACGAGCAGTACTTC
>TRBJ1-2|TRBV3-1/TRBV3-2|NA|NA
CASSQGLVYGYTF
TGTGCCAGCAGCCAAGGGCTGGTCTATGGCTACACCTTC
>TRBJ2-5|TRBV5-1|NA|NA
CASSLVGGQETQYF
TGCGCCAGCAGCTTGGTCGGCGGGCAAGAGACCCAGTACTTC
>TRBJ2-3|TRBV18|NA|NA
CASSGSDTDTQYF
TGTGCCAGCTCAGGTTCAGACACAGATACGCAGTATTTT
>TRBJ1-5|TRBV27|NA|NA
CASSSALSLIPQHF
TGTGCCAGCAGTTCAGCGCTCTCTTTAATCCCCCAGCATTTT
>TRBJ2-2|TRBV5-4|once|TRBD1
CASSLRGLMAGGVYTGELFF
TGTGCCAGCAGTTTACGGGGGTTAATGGCAGGGGGCGTTTACACCGGGGAGCTGTTTTTT
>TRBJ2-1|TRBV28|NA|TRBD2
CASTLAGSYNEQFF
TGTGCCAGCACCCTAGCGGGAAGCTACAATGAGCAGTTCTTC
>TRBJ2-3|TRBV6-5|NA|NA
CASNLLGQSTDTQYF
TGTGCCAGCAACTTACTGGGCCAGAGCACAGATACGCAGTATTTT
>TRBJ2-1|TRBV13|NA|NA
CASSLVSLDNEQFF
TGTGCCAGCAGCTTAGTGAGTCTCGACAATGAGCAGTTCTTC
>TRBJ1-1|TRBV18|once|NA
CASSDRNTEAFF
TGTGCCAGCTCCGACAGGAACACTGAAGCTTTCTTT
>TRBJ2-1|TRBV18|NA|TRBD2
CASSPPVNSGRHRNEQFF
TGTGCCAGCTCACCACCGGTGAATAGCGGGAGGCACCGAAATGAGCAGTTCTTC
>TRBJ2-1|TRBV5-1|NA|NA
CASSYDMAYNEQFF
TGCGCCAGCAGCTACGACATGGCCTACAATGAGCAGTTCTTC
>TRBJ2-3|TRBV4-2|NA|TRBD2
CASSQPGLAEGTDTQYF
TGTGCCAGCAGCCAACCGGGACTAGCGGAAGGCACAGATACGCAGTATTTT
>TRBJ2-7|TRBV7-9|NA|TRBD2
CASGLAGGPSEQYF
TGTGCCAGCGGGTTAGCGGGAGGGCCGAGCGAGCAGTACTTC
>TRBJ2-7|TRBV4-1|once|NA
CASSQGPRTYEQYF
TGCGCCAGCAGCCAAGGGCCCAGGACCTACGAGCAGTACTTC
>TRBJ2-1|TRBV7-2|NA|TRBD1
CASSRGQGGDEQFF
TGTGCCAGCAGCCGTGGACAGGGGGGGGATGAGCAGTTCTTC
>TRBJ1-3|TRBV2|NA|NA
CASTGLWRSGNTIYF
TGTGCCAGCACAGGACTATGGCGCTCTGGAAACACCATATATTTT
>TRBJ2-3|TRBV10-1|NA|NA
CASSAPGSPGADTQYF
TGCGCCAGCAGTGCACCCGGGTCCCCGGGGGCAGATACGCAGTATTTT
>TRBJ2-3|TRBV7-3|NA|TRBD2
CASSSIAGGPDTQYF
TGTGCCAGCAGCTCTATAGCGGGAGGGCCCGATACGCAGTATTTT
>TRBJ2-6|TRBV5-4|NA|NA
CASSNTGANVLTF
TGTGCCAGCAGCAACACGGGGGCCAACGTCCTGACTTTC